The 25 T cell receptor beta chains below were found in one sample sequenced in a study of technical replicates of blood from four donors. The data were produced by immunoSEQ multiplex PCR, yet TCRdb's version contains in-frame clones alone and is incomplete. The data hold tens of thousands of clones, with nearly 96% observed a single time. Material for sequencing was T cells isolated from PBMCs. The receptors here all came from a human donor in good health.

The rearrangement uses TRBV28 and TRBJ1-2, with TRBD1 as a possible D gene (5 bases). From germline, CDR1 is MDHEN and CDR2 SYDVKM. The length of the CDR3 is 11 residues. Deletions cut 8 bases from V and 8 bases from J, with 12 bases between. CDR3 sequence (DNA): TGTGCCAGCCGCCAGGGCTCGGGCTACACCTTC. Translating gives CASRQGSGYTF.

V is TRBV19 and J is TRBJ2-7; 11 bases are a match to TRBD2. After removal of 5 bases from V and 2 bases from J, the junction contained 8 bases not matched to a gene. This CDR3 region has 16 residues. Per germline, CDR1 LNHDA and CDR2 SQIVND (reference sequence). As DNA, the CDR3 is TGTGCCAGTAGTTTTTTCGGGACTAGCGGTCCCTACGAGCAGTACTTC. This sequence encodes CASSFFGTSGPYEQYF.

This clone turned up a few times. The J gene is TRBJ1-1, the V gene TRBV30, with D uncertain. Trimming removed 7 bases at V and 11 bases at J, with 26 bases between. The CDR3 contains 14 residues. The germline CDR1 and CDR2 sequences are GTSNPN and SVGIG (reference sequence). The CDR3 DNA reads as TGTGCCTCAGCGACCTACAGAAGTCTAGGAGGTGCTTTCTTT. Residues: CASATYRSLGGAFF.

The chain uses TRBV6-5 and TRBJ2-1; tentatively, D is TRBD2 (6 bases). The germline CDR1 and CDR2 sequences are MNHEY and SVGAGI. This CDR3 region has 11 residues. The V and J ends lost 6 bases and 7 bases respectively, with 7 bases between them. The CDR3 reads CASRGGNEQFF. The DNA for the CDR3 is TGTGCCAGCAGAGGAGGGAATGAGCAGTTCTTC.

The chain has TRBV30 and TRBJ2-4, with D unclear. Germline V gene lookup returns CDR1 GTSNPN and CDR2 SVGIG (reference sequence). The CDR3 is 13 amino acids. Trimming took off 4 bases at V and 0 bases at J, with 7 bases between the two ends. CDR3 DNA sequence: TGTGCCTGGACTTACGGAGCCAAAAACATTCAGTACTTC. Protein sequence: CAWTYGAKNIQYF.

The chain employs TRBV19 and TRBJ2-7, with 9 bases identical to TRBD2. Germline values: CDR1 LNHDA, CDR2 SQIVND (reference sequence). This CDR3 is 11 amino acids long. V lost 8 bases and J lost 4; bases outside the gene matches: 0. CDR3 in amino acids: CASGLAYEQYF. The CDR3 DNA reads as TGTGCCAGTGGACTAGCGTACGAGCAGTACTTC. The whole variable domain, filled in from reference TRBV19 and TRBJ2-7, reads DGGITQSPKYLFRKEGQNVTLSCEQNLNHDAMYWYRQDPGQGLRLIYYSQIVNDFQKGDIAEGYSVSREKKESFPLTVTSAQKNPTAFYLCASGLAYEQYFGPGTRLTVT.

The genes are TRBV11-2 and TRBJ1-4; weak D call: TRBD1 (6 bases). This CDR3 comprises 14 residues. Germline assignment: CDR1 SGHAT and CDR2 FQNNGV. The V gene lost 5 bases and the J gene lost 11 bases, with 18 bases spanning the gap. CDR3 nucleotides: TGTGCCAGCAGCCCCCCACTTCCGGGACACAAACTGTTTTTT. Its protein product is CASSPPLPGHKLFF.

This sequence joins TRBV15 and TRBJ2-7, with 8 bases lining up with TRBD1. The CDR3 contains 14 residues. CDR1 is LNHNV and CDR2 is YYDKDF in the germline V gene (reference sequence). J lost 3 bases, V lost 4 bases, and 5 bases had no gene match. CDR3 bases: TGTGCCACCAGCACACGACAGGGGAACTACGAGCAGTACTTC. It yields the protein CATSTRQGNYEQYF.

The J gene is TRBJ1-2, the V gene TRBV21-1; the D segment call TRBD1 is taken from the table without a DNA check. TRBV21-1 is flagged as a pseudogene. The CDR3 covers 18 residues. Here the CDR3 reads CASSKGGQGWAVDYGYTF. In DNA form, the CDR3 reads TGTGCCAGCAGCAAAGGGGGACAGGGGTGGGCAGTGGACTATGGCTACACCTTC.

This clone was observed a single time. The rearrangement uses TRBV10-3 and TRBJ1-1; 7 bases are shared with TRBD1. Germline lookup yields CDR1 ENHRY and CDR2 SYGVKD. With V trimmed by 3 bases and J by 4 bases, 8 bases remained unmatched. There are 15 residues in the CDR3. DNA of the CDR3: TGTGCCATCAGTGATATCTACAGGGGTTTCACTGAAGCTTTCTTT. It specifies CAISDIYRGFTEAFF.

DNA for the CDR3: TGTGCCAGCAGCTTAGGCGGGACCCCATCTGGAAACACCATATATTTT. Its translation is CASSLGGTPSGNTIYF. The V gene is TRBV7-9, the J gene TRBJ1-3, with D possibly being TRBD1 (5 bases). From germline, CDR1 is SEHNR and CDR2 FQNEAQ (reference sequence). V was trimmed by 1 base and J by 1 base, leaving 11 bases between them. The length of the CDR3 is 16 residues. The full variable domain, with the rest looked up from reference TRBV7-9 and TRBJ1-3, is DTGVSQNPRHKITKRGQNVTFRCDPISEHNRLYWYRQTLGQGPEFLTYFQNEAQLEKSRLLSDRFSAERPKGSFSTLEIQRTEQGDSAMYLCASSLGGTPSGNTIYFGEGSWLTVV.

The CDR3 nucleotides read TGTGCCAGCAATGGTCCTAGTGACAGGAGCGATCAGCCCCAGCATTTT. As protein: CASNGPSDRSDQPQHF. V gene TRBV2 combines with J gene TRBJ1-5; D perhaps matches TRBD1 (6 bases). V was pared by 7 bases and J by 5 bases, with 21 bases between. The germline gives CDR1 SNHLY, CDR2 FYNNEI. There are 16 residues in the CDR3.

The rearrangement joins TRBV10-1 to TRBJ1-2; weak D call: TRBD1 (5 bases). CDR3 size: 14 residues. CDR1 is WNHNN, CDR2 SYGVQD, per germline (reference sequence). V lost 0 bases and J lost 7, with 12 bases in between. The CDR3 reads CASSESSREGGYTF. CDR3 bases: TGCGCCAGCAGTGAGTCGAGCAGGGAAGGTGGCTACACCTTC.

CDR3 sequence: CASRPGQGVSYEQYF. CDR3 coding DNA: TGTGCCAGCAGGCCGGGACAGGGTGTTTCCTACGAGCAGTACTTC. This chain links TRBV6-5 with TRBJ2-7; 9 bases are a match to TRBD1. Germline CDR1 and CDR2: MNHEY and SVGAGI. There are 15 residues in the CDR3. The J segment lost 1 base and the V segment lost 6 bases, leaving 7 bases of the junction unmatched.

The chain has TRBV9 and TRBJ2-1, with a weak D call TRBD2 (5 bases). Per the germline V gene, CDR1 is SGDLS and CDR2 is YYNGEE. V lost 3 bases, J lost 0 bases, and 13 bases lay in between. The CDR3 contains 16 residues. CDR3 DNA: TGTGCCAGCAGCGCCAATAGCGCTAGCTCCTACAATGAGCAGTTCTTC. Translated: CASSANSASSYNEQFF.

J is TRBJ1-4 and V is TRBV6-5; the D gene is possibly TRBD1 (5 bases). The V end lost 4 bases, the J end lost 7 bases, and 13 bases lay between the germline ends. The CDR3 totals 14 residues. Germline V gene sequence: CDR1 MNHEY, CDR2 SVGAGI. DNA of the CDR3: TGTGCCAGCAGTTTACAGGAGACCGGTGAAAAACTGTTTTTT. The encoded protein is CASSLQETGEKLFF.

The rearrangement links TRBV27 to TRBJ2-1; 9 nucleotides line up with TRBD2. Trimming at V came to 2 bases and at J to 8 bases, leaving 13 bases not matched to a gene. This CDR3 is 17 amino acids long. CDR1 MNHEY and CDR2 SMNVEV come from the germline V gene (reference sequence). The DNA for the CDR3 is TGTGCCAGCAGTTTACTTAGACTGCGGGAGGGTACGGATGAGCAGTTCTTC. It translates to CASSLLRLREGTDEQFF.

This clone was counted once. The V gene is TRBV5-1, the J gene TRBJ1-2; D not resolved. V lost 6 bases and J lost 5, with 20 bases in between. Looked up from germline, CDR1 is SGHRS and CDR2 is YFSETQ. The CDR3 is made up of 15 amino acids. The CDR3 DNA follows: TGCGCCAGCAATACCGGGTCCACCAAGGTTTATGGCTACACCTTC. This codes for CASNTGSTKVYGYTF.

The V call is TRBV9, the J call TRBJ2-3; D gene ambiguous. This CDR3 has 11 amino acids. Germline CDR1 SGDLS, CDR2 YYNGEE. The V and J ends lost 4 bases and 6 bases respectively, with 6 bases between them. Here the CDR3 DNA reads TGTGCCAGCAGCTTGCGTGATACGCAGTATTTT. This encodes CASSLRDTQYF.

The rearrangement links TRBV5-6 to TRBJ2-5; 9 bases map to TRBD2. V trimming: 0 bases; J trimming: 4 bases; junction bases outside the gene matches: 4. The CDR3 covers 15 residues. Germline V gene lookup returns CDR1 SGHDT and CDR2 YYEEEE. The CDR3 nucleotides are TGTGCCAGCAGCTTGGTCGCGGGAGGGGGAGAGACCCAGTACTTC. It encodes CASSLVAGGGETQYF.

This chain links TRBV5-1 with TRBJ2-7, with D possibly TRBD1 on 5 matching bases. Trimming cost V 5 bases and J 2 bases, with 14 bases left between them. Germline-derived CDR1 and CDR2 are SGHRS and YFSETQ. The CDR3 length is 14 residues. The CDR3, as DNA: TGCGCCAGCAGAGATTCAGGGTATCCCTACGAGCAGTACTTC. Protein sequence: CASRDSGYPYEQYF.

The chain couples TRBV15 to TRBJ1-2; D may be TRBD1 (5 bases). The CDR3 runs 12 residues. Germline-derived CDR1 and CDR2 are LNHNV and YYDKDF (reference sequence). The V gene lost 7 bases and the J gene lost 3 bases, with 9 bases spanning the gap. The chain's CDR3 is CATTSGDYGYTF. In nucleotides, the CDR3 is TGTGCCACCACTTCGGGGGACTATGGCTACACCTTC.

This chain uses TRBV10-1 with TRBJ1-5; 7 bases line up with TRBD1. Germline V gene lookup returns CDR1 WNHNN and CDR2 SYGVQD (reference sequence). This CDR3 contains 14 residues. Unmatched junction bases numbered 6, after V lost 6 bases and J lost 4 bases. CDR3 DNA sequence: TGCGCCAGCAGGCTGACAGGGATGAATCAGCCCCAGCATTTT. It is translated as CASRLTGMNQPQHF.

This chain joins TRBV9 and TRBJ2-7; TRBD1 matches 11 bases. V shed 3 bases and J 4 bases; nucleotides not matched to a gene: 3. Germline assignment: CDR1 SGDLS and CDR2 YYNGEE. The CDR3 spans 14 residues. This CDR3 is CASSAGQGGYEQYF. The CDR3 DNA is TGTGCCAGCAGCGCGGGACAGGGGGGGTACGAGCAGTACTTC.

This clone was counted once. The rearrangement joins TRBV9 to TRBJ1-1; 8 bases match TRBD1. The CDR3 sequence is 18 residues long. The trim removed 4 bases at V and 1 base at J, leaving 15 bases unmatched. The V gene's germline CDR1 is SGDLS and CDR2 YYNGEE. The CDR3 nucleotides read TGTGCCAGCAGCCCCGGCCACCGACAGGGGCAGGGGAACACTGAAGCTTTCTTT. This sequence encodes CASSPGHRQGQGNTEAFF.